These 28 T cell receptor beta chains originate from one sample sequenced in a study of T cell responses to AZD1222 COVID-19 vaccine. Produced via immunoSEQ multiplex PCR; TCRdb's table is partial and in-frame only. This sample has around 160,000 clones; approximately 85% occur once, and the top ten carry about 4%. Sequenced here: peripheral blood, sampled on day 0 of MenACWY control vaccination. The receptors originated from an adult in good health.

This clone was observed a single time. The chain recombines TRBV10-2 with TRBJ1-6; 9 bases fit TRBD1. Looked up from germline, CDR1 is WSHSY and CDR2 is SAAADI. The CDR3 is made up of 15 amino acids. V was clipped by 10 bases and J by 7 bases; unmatched bases: 11. The CDR3, as DNA: TGCGCCACCCGAGGGGGACAGGGTTGGAATTCACCCCTCCACTTT. This codes for CATRGGQGWNSPLHF.

The chain carries TRBV25-1 and TRBJ2-1, with D possibly matching TRBD2 (6 bases). The germline gives CDR1 MGHDK, CDR2 SYGVNS. The CDR3 is 14 amino acids. Between the trimmed V and J ends, which lost 3 bases and 12 bases, there was a span of 18 bases. CDR3 sequence (DNA): TGTGCCAGCAGTGACCGCGGGGCCCTACGGGGGCAGTTCTTC. Translated, it gives CASSDRGALRGQFF.

This clone has just a few counts. The chain employs TRBV6-2 or TRBV6-3 and TRBJ1-2; 7 bases line up with TRBD1. The CDR3 runs 15 residues. The V segment lost 6 bases and the J segment 4 bases; nucleotides outside the gene matches: 11. CDR1 and CDR2 from the germline V gene are MNHEY and SVGEGT. CDR3 DNA: TGTGCCAGCAGCCCGACAGGGAGGAAAGGCTATGGCTACACCTTC. Protein sequence: CASSPTGRKGYGYTF.

V usage is TRBV13 and J usage is TRBJ1-1, with 7 bases identical to TRBD1. The CDR3 is 14 amino acids. Germline CDR1 and CDR2: PRHDT and FYEKMQ (reference sequence). V gave up 4 bases and J gave up 5 bases; unmatched junction bases: 7. CDR3 in DNA: TGTGCCAGCAGCTCGTACAGGGGAGGGACTGAAGCTTTCTTT. As protein: CASSSYRGGTEAFF.

This clone was counted a single time. This chain connects TRBV2 to TRBJ2-7; D unresolved. CDR1 is SNHLY and CDR2 is FYNNEI in the germline V gene. V shed 1 base and J shed 5 bases, with 12 bases lying between them. The CDR3 is 14 amino acids. CDR3 DNA: TGTGCCAGCAGTGAAGTTGGTGGGTTCAACGAGCAGTACGTC. The encoded protein is CASSEVGGFNEQYV.

This chain joins TRBV19 and TRBJ1-3; D is possibly TRBD1 (5 bases). CDR1 is LNHDA and CDR2 is SQIVND in the germline V gene (reference sequence). This CDR3 spans 15 amino acids. V lost 6 bases and J lost 0, with 12 bases in between. Written as DNA, the CDR3 is TGTGCCAGTAGCCGACAGATAAGCTCTGGAAACACCATATATTTT. Translation gives CASSRQISSGNTIYF.

The chain links TRBV5-1 to TRBJ2-1; D call uncertain. Germline CDR1 is SGHRS and CDR2 is YFSETQ. CDR3 size: 13 residues. Trimming removed 0 bases from V and 5 bases from J, with 6 bases in between. The CDR3 DNA sequence: TGCGCCAGCAGCTTGGTTGTCGACAATGAGCAGTTCTTC. The encoded protein is CASSLVVDNEQFF. Full variable domain (rest looked up from reference TRBV5-1 and TRBJ2-1): KAGVTQTPRYLIKTRGQQVTLSCSPISGHRSVSWYQQTPGQGLQFLFEYFSETQRNKGNFPGRFSGRQFSNSRSEMNVSTLELGDSALYLCASSLVVDNEQFFGPGTRLTVL.

The J gene is TRBJ2-5, the V gene TRBV30, with TRBD2 matching over 8 bases. The trim removed 7 bases at V and 3 bases at J, leaving 7 bases unmatched. CDR3 length equals 13 residues. Germline values: CDR1 GTSNPN, CDR2 SVGIG (reference sequence). The CDR3 nucleotides are TGTGCCTCAAGGACGCGGGGGGAAGAGACCCAGTACTTC. As protein: CASRTRGEETQYF.

This rearrangement joins TRBV5-1 to TRBJ2-2; D is unclear. Germline CDR1 reads SGHRS; CDR2 reads YFSETQ. V was cut by 0 bases and J by 8 bases, with 11 bases left in between. This CDR3 contains 14 residues. The CDR3, as DNA: TGCGCCAGCAGCTTGGGCGCGTTTGGAGGGGAGCTGTTTTTT. It is translated as CASSLGAFGGELFF.

This chain connects TRBV6-2 or TRBV6-3 to TRBJ2-7; D not resolved. Germline-derived CDR1 and CDR2 are MNHEY and SVGEGT. CDR3 length: 13 residues. Trimming removed 0 bases from V and 7 bases from J, with 10 bases in between. Here the CDR3 DNA reads TGTGCCAGCAGTTACTCGAGATGGAGAGAGCAGTACTTC. Translated, it gives CASSYSRWREQYF.

This chain joins TRBV27 and TRBJ1-6; TRBD1 might be the D (6 bases). Germline loops: CDR1 MNHEY, CDR2 SMNVEV (reference sequence). The CDR3 runs 12 residues. The ends were cut back, 9 bases at V and 7 bases at J, with 10 bases in the middle. The chain's CDR3 is CASGQRNSPLHF. CDR3 bases: TGTGCCAGTGGACAGAGGAATTCACCCCTCCACTTT.

The chain employs TRBV10-3 and TRBJ1-4, with 7 positions matching TRBD1. Germline CDR1 reads ENHRY; CDR2 reads SYGVKD. The CDR3 length is 13 residues. After removal of 6 bases from V and 8 bases from J, the junction contained 6 bases not matched to a gene. This CDR3 reads CAISGTALEKLFF. As DNA, the CDR3 is TGTGCCATCAGCGGGACAGCTCTAGAAAAACTGTTTTTT.

V gene TRBV15 combines with J gene TRBJ2-4; a weak D match, TRBD1 (5 bases). The CDR3 consists of 15 residues. The germline V and J ends were trimmed by 0 bases and 7 bases, with 13 bases remaining between them. Per the germline V gene, CDR1 is LNHNV and CDR2 is YYDKDF (reference sequence). CDR3 bases: TGTGCCACCAGCAGAGATAAGGCGGCAGGGAACATTCAGTACTTC. This sequence encodes CATSRDKAAGNIQYF. Full variable domain (missing parts from reference TRBV15 and TRBJ2-4): DAMVIQNPRYQVTQFGKPVTLSCSQTLNHNVMYWYQQKSSQAPKLLFHYYDKDFNNEADTPDNFQSRRPNTSFCFLDIRSPGLGDTAMYLCATSRDKAAGNIQYFGAGTRLSVL.

This rearrangement joins TRBV28 to TRBJ2-4; perhaps D is TRBD1 or TRBD2 (6 bases each). This CDR3 region has 14 residues. CDR1 and CDR2 (germline): MDHEN, SYDVKM. V lost 1 base, J lost 11 bases, and 15 bases lay in between. The CDR3 nucleotides are TGTGCCAGCAGTTTATCCTGGGGGGCCGGGGTTCAGTACTTC. Amino acids: CASSLSWGAGVQYF.

The chain employs TRBV19 and TRBJ1-1, with D tentatively TRBD1 (5 bases). This CDR3 comprises 15 residues. V was cut by 7 bases and J by 8 bases, with 23 bases left in between. Germline V gives CDR1 LNHDA, CDR2 SQIVND (reference sequence). Here the CDR3 reads CASTERGGTPREAFF. The CDR3 nucleotides read TGTGCCAGTACTGAAAGGGGAGGAACACCGAGAGAAGCTTTCTTT.

V and J are TRBV21-1 and TRBJ2-7; TRBD2, as called in the table, went unchecked against the DNA. TRBV21-1 is flagged as a pseudogene. The CDR3 length is 11 residues. This chain's CDR3 is CASREGDEQYV. In DNA, the CDR3 is TGTGCCAGCAGAGAGGGTGACGAGCAGTACGTC.

The chain couples TRBV6-5 to TRBJ1-5; perhaps TRBD1 as D (6 bases). The CDR3 runs to 14 residues. Germline CDR1 reads MNHEY; CDR2 reads SVGAGI. V lost 6 bases to trimming and J lost 5 bases, with 14 bases between them. CDR3 in DNA: TGTGCCAGCAGACAAACAGGGAACGATCAGCCCCAGCATTTT. Translating gives CASRQTGNDQPQHF.

The chain employs TRBV10-2 and TRBJ2-3; D is undetermined. Deletions cut 0 bases from V and 4 bases from J, with 17 bases between. Germline V gives CDR1 WSHSY, CDR2 SAAADI. The length of the CDR3 is 17 residues. The CDR3 nucleotides read TGCGCCAGCAGTGAGTCGGTCGTAAGGATGGGCCCAGATACGCAGTATTTT. Its protein is CASSESVVRMGPDTQYF.

The V gene is TRBV19, the J gene TRBJ2-3; TRBD2 matches 16 bases. This CDR3 comprises 18 residues. Germline values: CDR1 LNHDA, CDR2 SQIVND (reference sequence). Trimming cost V 6 bases and J 5 bases; bases outside gene matches: 11. CDR3 DNA: TGTGCCAGTAGGAAGCGGCCGGGACTAGCGGGGGGGCAAGATACGCAGTATTTT. Amino acid sequence: CASRKRPGLAGGQDTQYF.

The chain joins TRBV28 to TRBJ1-2; D may be TRBD1 (5 bases). The germline V and J ends were trimmed by 3 bases and 3 bases, with 11 bases remaining between them. The CDR3 contains 14 residues. Germline loops: CDR1 MDHEN, CDR2 SYDVKM. The CDR3 coding sequence is TGTGCCAGCAGTTTTACTACGGGGCACTATGGCTACACCTTC. Encoded protein: CASSFTTGHYGYTF.

This sequence joins TRBV7-2 and TRBJ2-7, with 10 bases aligning to TRBD1. The germline V gene has CDR1 SGHTA and CDR2 FQGNSA. V shed 5 bases, J shed 3 bases, and the junction held 7 bases outside the gene matches. The CDR3 is 15 amino acids. CDR3 bases: TGTGCCAGCAGCGAAGGGACAGGGGCCTTCTACGAGCAGTACGTC. Its protein is CASSEGTGAFYEQYV.

This clone has only one observation. The CDR3 coding sequence is TGTGCCAGCAGCCGACAGGGGAACACCGGGGAGCTGTTTTTT. Amino acids: CASSRQGNTGELFF. The chain couples TRBV7-9 to TRBJ2-2; 7 nucleotides agree with TRBD1. This CDR3 spans 14 amino acids. Germline loops: CDR1 SEHNR, CDR2 FQNEAQ (reference sequence). The junction had 1 base not matched to a gene; V was cut back by 5 bases and J by 1 base. The whole variable domain, filled in from reference TRBV7-9 and TRBJ2-2, reads DTGVSQNPRHKITKRGQNVTFRCDPISEHNRLYWYRQTLGQGPEFLTYFQNEAQLEKSRLLSDRFSAERPKGSFSTLEIQRTEQGDSAMYLCASSRQGNTGELFFGEGSRLTVL.

This chain joins TRBV5-6 and TRBJ2-3, with 11 bases aligning to TRBD2. Looked up from germline, CDR1 is SGHDT and CDR2 is YYEEEE. The CDR3 consists of 17 residues. Germline trimming cut 0 bases from V and 2 bases from J; bases unmatched to any gene: 5. The CDR3: CASSLELAGVLTDTQYF. DNA for the CDR3: TGTGCCAGCAGCTTGGAACTAGCGGGGGTTCTCACAGATACGCAGTATTTT.

This rearrangement joins TRBV9 to TRBJ1-3; no clear D gene. V lost 4 bases to trimming and J lost 7 bases, with 6 bases between them. Germline loops: CDR1 SGDLS, CDR2 YYNGEE. The length of the CDR3 is 11 residues. Here the CDR3 DNA reads TGTGCCAGCAGCACCTTGAACACCATATATTTT. It specifies CASSTLNTIYF.

This rearrangement joins TRBV7-9 to TRBJ2-2; 7 bases are a match to TRBD2. Per the germline V gene, CDR1 is SEHNR and CDR2 is FQNEAQ (reference sequence). Trimming removed 3 bases from V and 3 bases from J; junction bases left unmatched: 7. The CDR3 loop spans 16 amino acids. In nucleotides, the CDR3 is TGTGCCAGCAGCTTGGTTGGCGGGAGCGACACCGGGGAGCTGTTTTTT. It translates to CASSLVGGSDTGELFF.

This chain links TRBV19 with TRBJ1-2, with D uncertain. Germline CDR1 reads LNHDA; CDR2 reads SQIVND (reference sequence). V was shortened by 5 bases and J by 0 bases, with 13 bases between the two germline ends. The CDR3 covers 15 residues. As DNA, the CDR3 is TGTGCCAGTAGTTTCCCCCGCCGGACTAACTATGGCTACACCTTC. Translating it yields CASSFPRRTNYGYTF.

J is TRBJ2-5 and V is TRBV5-1; perhaps TRBD1 as D (5 bases). Trimming removed 2 bases from V and 7 bases from J, with 12 bases in between. CDR1 and CDR2 (germline): SGHRS, YFSETQ. CDR3 length: 13 residues. The CDR3 DNA sequence: TGCGCCAGCAGCTTTGCAGGGTCGGGGACCCAGTACTTC. It codes for CASSFAGSGTQYF.

The chain uses TRBV6-5 and TRBJ2-5; 8 bases match TRBD1. The CDR3 is 15 residues long. The ends lost 4 bases at V and 2 bases at J; junction bases unmatched: 6. The V gene's germline CDR1 is MNHEY and CDR2 SVGAGI. The CDR3 sequence is CASSFTRDRQETQYF. The CDR3 DNA reads TGTGCCAGCAGTTTCACCCGGGACAGGCAAGAGACCCAGTACTTC.